The 20 T cell receptor beta chains below come from one sample, sequenced in a study of metastatic and nonmetastatic thyroid tumors. There were no patients who had received any treatment before thyroid surgery. MiXCR re-clonotyped the PCR reads for TCRdb. The table lists roughly 65,000 clones, approximately 15% of them singletons. The specimen was blood. The receptors derive from a male donor with papillary thyroid cancer or a benign thyroid nodule (not recorded which). Some clones in this sample may be carry-over from other donors' samples.

The V call is TRBV28, the J call TRBJ2-2; perhaps TRBD1 as D (6 bases). V was shortened by 2 bases and J by 10 bases, with 20 bases between the two germline ends. CDR1 MDHEN and CDR2 SYDVKM come from the germline V gene. This CDR3 is built from 16 residues. DNA of the CDR3: TGTGCCAGCAGTTTAAGTTTGGGGGCGTACATCGTGGAGCTGTTTTTT. It encodes CASSLSLGAYIVELFF.

This clone was observed many times. The chain uses TRBV12-3 or TRBV12-4 and TRBJ1-5, with 7 bases fitting TRBD1. J lost 1 base, V lost 3 bases, and 3 bases had no gene match. This CDR3 is built from 15 residues. CDR3 DNA: TGTGCCAGCAGTTTTCGACAGGGCAGCAATCAGCCCCAGCATTTT. This sequence encodes CASSFRQGSNQPQHF.

This clone has at least ten counts. CDR3 loop: CASSLSSWSTDTQYF. CDR3 in DNA: TGTGCCAGCAGTTTATCTAGCTGGAGCACAGATACGCAGTATTTT. The chain carries TRBV27 and TRBJ2-3; D is uncertain. This CDR3 spans 15 amino acids. V dropped 0 bases and J dropped 0 bases, with 7 bases sitting between them. CDR1 is MNHEY and CDR2 is SMNVEV in the germline V gene (reference sequence).

This clone appeared many times. The CDR3 sequence: CASTLTYRVGSNYGYTF. The CDR3 DNA reads as TGTGCCAGCACCCTGACCTACAGGGTTGGATCTAACTATGGCTACACCTTC. The chain joins TRBV7-2 to TRBJ1-2; TRBD1 is a possible D gene (6 bases). Trimming cost V 7 bases and J 0 bases, with 21 bases left between them. In germline, CDR1 is SGHTA, CDR2 FQGNSA. CDR3 size: 17 residues. Full variable domain (outside the CDR3, taken from reference TRBV7-2 and TRBJ1-2): GAGVSQSPSNKVTEKGKDVELRCDPISGHTALYWYRQSLGQGLEFLIYFQGNSAPDKSGLPSDRFSAERTGGSVSTLTIQRTQQEDSAVYLCASTLTYRVGSNYGYTFGSGTRLTVV.

As to this clone: A much bigger clone sits one base away, suggesting this may be a read error. The V gene is TRBV28, the J gene TRBJ1-1, with a possible D match to TRBD1 (5 bases). Germline V lookup: CDR1 MDHEN, CDR2 SYDVKM. The CDR3 is made up of 16 amino acids. The CDR3 sequence: CASSSHPGPGCTEDFF. CDR3 in DNA: TGTGCCAGCAGTTCTCACCCGGGGCCGGGGTGCACTGAAGATTTCTTT.

This clone occurred many times. The chain joins TRBV27 to TRBJ1-5; 8 bases are a match to TRBD1. The CDR3 has 13 amino acids. Germline trimming cut 4 bases from V and 4 bases from J; bases unmatched to any gene: 0. Germline CDR1 reads MNHEY; CDR2 reads SMNVEV (reference sequence). CDR3 coding DNA: TGTGCCAGCAGTTGGGACAGGAATCAGCCCCAGCATTTT. It encodes CASSWDRNQPQHF.

The table lists this clone with a few counts. At one of its ends the junction is not consistent with the germline gene, which may arise from a read error. The V gene is TRBV6-1, the J gene TRBJ1-2; no firm D call. The CDR3 is made up of 14 amino acids. The germline CDR1 and CDR2 sequences are MNHNS and SASEGT. The CDR3 DNA is TGTGCCAGCAGTGAAGGAGCAACGACCTATGGCTGCACCTTC. Translation gives CASSEGATTYGCTF.

This clone was seen at least ten times. The chain carries TRBV4-2 and TRBJ2-7; TRBD1 is a possible D gene (5 bases). This CDR3 comprises 15 residues. The V end lost 1 base, the J end lost 2 bases, and 12 bases lay between the germline ends. Per the germline V gene, CDR1 is LGHNA and CDR2 is YNFKEQ. CDR3 DNA sequence: TGTGCCAGCAGCCAAGTACCGATAGGGGCCTACGAGCAGTACTTC. It specifies CASSQVPIGAYEQYF.

This clone was observed many times. The chain uses TRBV11-2 and TRBJ2-7; possibly TRBD2 for D (6 bases). This CDR3 has 13 amino acids. Trimming left V 5 bases short and J 2 bases short, with 10 bases between. Germline CDR1 is SGHAT and CDR2 is FQNNGV. The chain's CDR3 is CASSLATPYEQYV. The CDR3 DNA reads as TGTGCCAGCAGCCTAGCGACCCCCTACGAGCAGTACGTC.

This clone occurred many times. The V and J genes are TRBV14 and TRBJ1-2; 12 nucleotides match TRBD1. This CDR3 comprises 16 residues. CDR1 is SGHDN and CDR2 is FVKESK in the germline V gene. V trimming: 1 base; J trimming: 7 bases; junction bases outside the gene matches: 7. The CDR3 coding sequence is TGTGCCAGCAGCCAAGCGGGACAGGGGGCATCGGGTGGCTACACCTTC. It is translated as CASSQAGQGASGGYTF.

Only a few counts were recorded for this clone. Mismatch with germline at one junction end may stem from a read error. The V gene is TRBV6-6, the J gene TRBJ2-1; 8 bases are shared with TRBD2. This CDR3 contains 16 residues. Germline values: CDR1 MNHNY, CDR2 SVGAGI (reference sequence). The CDR3 bases are TGTGCCAGCATTTACTCGTCACTAGCGGTACACAATGAGCAGTTCTTC. It is translated as CASIYSSLAVHNEQFF.

This clone was seen many times. The chain joins TRBV20-1 to TRBJ1-2, with TRBD1 identical over 8 bases. The junction had 5 bases not matched to a gene; V was cut back by 5 bases and J by 6 bases. CDR3 length: 12 amino acids. Germline V gives CDR1 DFQATT, CDR2 SNEGSKA (reference sequence). CDR3 loop: CSAGTGFDGYTF. CDR3 nucleotide sequence: TGCAGTGCTGGGACAGGATTTGATGGCTACACCTTC.

This clone occurred many times. This chain uses TRBV19 with TRBJ2-3; D unclear. The CDR3 is made up of 13 amino acids. CDR1 LNHDA and CDR2 SQIVND come from the germline V gene (reference sequence). The V and J ends lost 3 bases and 1 base respectively, with 5 bases between them. For the CDR3, the DNA is TGTGCCAGTAGTATCACAGGCACAGATACGCAGTATTTT. Protein: CASSITGTDTQYF.

This clone came up many times. V usage is TRBV4-1 and J usage is TRBJ1-4; TRBD1 aligns across 10 bases. The CDR3 spans 16 residues. CDR1 MGHRA and CDR2 YSYEKL come from the germline V gene. V lost 5 bases to trimming and J lost 6 bases; unmatched junction nucleotides: 9. In DNA, the CDR3 is TGCGCCAGCAGCGGAAGACAGGGGGCAACGGATGAAAAACTGTTTTTT. Its protein product is CASSGRQGATDEKLFF.

This clone was observed many times. The gene calls are TRBV7-9 and TRBJ2-2; no reliable D call. CDR3 size: 12 residues. Germline V CDR1 and CDR2: SEHNR, FQNEAQ (reference sequence). Trimming stripped 7 bases from V and 5 bases from J, with 8 bases between. CDR3 coding DNA: TGTGCCAGCACCCAAATGACCGGGGAGCTGTTTTTT. Its protein is CASTQMTGELFF.

This clone was seen only a few times. The V and J genes are TRBV28 and TRBJ2-7; no clear D. CDR3 length: 12 residues. Deletions cut 3 bases from V and 5 bases from J, with 8 bases between. Germline V lookup: CDR1 MDHEN, CDR2 SYDVKM. The DNA for the CDR3 is TGTGCCAGCAGTTTTAATAGGGACGAGCAGTACTTC. Its protein product is CASSFNRDEQYF.

This clone was counted at least ten times. The genes are TRBV28 and TRBJ1-1, with TRBD1 identical over 10 bases. The germline V gene encodes CDR1 MDHEN and CDR2 SYDVKM. V was pared by 3 bases and J by 3 bases, with 4 bases of the junction left unmatched. The CDR3 sequence is 15 residues long. The CDR3 DNA reads as TGTGCCAGCAGTTTGTCCGGGACAGGGGACACTGAAGCTTTCTTT. This translates into CASSLSGTGDTEAFF.

This clone has a count of ten or more. This chain uses TRBV28 with TRBJ2-1, with 8 bases fitting TRBD1. The J segment lost 7 bases and the V segment lost 4 bases, leaving 12 bases of the junction unmatched. Germline lookup yields CDR1 MDHEN and CDR2 SYDVKM. This CDR3 is built from 16 residues. The CDR3 region has the DNA TGTGCCAGCAGTTCCCCCGGACAGGGACCTAGGAATGAGCAGTTCTTC. Its protein is CASSSPGQGPRNEQFF.

This clone was detected ten times or more. J is TRBJ2-7 and V is TRBV20-1; D is tentatively TRBD1 or TRBD2 (7 bases each). V was shortened by 1 base and J by 4 bases, with 20 bases between the two germline ends. Germline-derived CDR1 and CDR2 are DFQATT and SNEGSKA (reference sequence). CDR3 length: 16 amino acids. DNA of the CDR3: TGCAGTGCTAGAGCTGCCCAGGGAGGGGGCGGATACGAGCAGTACGTC. This translates into CSARAAQGGGGYEQYV.

This clone has at least ten counts. The chain is built from TRBV9 and TRBJ2-1; 7 positions agree with TRBD2. V was pared by 4 bases and J by 10 bases, with 8 bases of the junction left unmatched. The CDR3 sequence is 13 residues long. Germline CDR1 SGDLS, CDR2 YYNGEE. This CDR3 reads CASSTLADGEQFF. For the CDR3, the DNA is TGTGCCAGCAGCACCCTAGCGGATGGGGAGCAGTTCTTC.